This T cell receptor (beta chain) stems from a study of blood T cell dynamics during melanoma immunotherapy. The germline gives CDR1 SNHLY, CDR2 FYNNEI. Trimming took 7 bases from V and 6 from J; bases not matched to a gene: 3. The CDR3 covers 13 residues. The time point: week 3, after first cycle of checkpoint inhibitor. Measured with immunoSEQ multiplex PCR; TCRdb has only the in-frame clones, and not every one. The sample shows fewer than 20,000 clones, roughly 93% of them seen only once. This specimen was effector memory CD8+ T cells from blood, taken from a patient treated with checkpoint blockade. This chain joins TRBV2 and TRBJ1-4; 9 bases fit TRBD1. The receptor was isolated from a human donor with melanoma. CDR3 region: CASTTGGDEKLFF. CDR3 nucleotide sequence: TGTGCCAGCACGACAGGGGGTGATGAAAAACTGTTTTTT.